Presented here are 5 T cell receptor beta chains from one specimen sequenced in a study of blood T cell repertoires in COVID-19. Profiling relied on immunoSEQ multiplex PCR, and the TCRdb table lists in-frame clones only, not all of them. This sample carries some 300,000 clones, 87% of them seen once, and the ten largest clones take more than 1%. The specimen was PBMCs or T cells enriched from blood (not recorded which). All receptors come from a young woman who had recovered from COVID-19.

The chain combines TRBV4-2 with TRBJ2-2; 15 bases line up with TRBD2. Germline V CDR1 and CDR2: LGHNA, YNFKEQ. The CDR3 extends over 21 amino acids. V dropped 1 base and J dropped 0; count of bases not matched to a gene: 9. DNA of the CDR3: TGTGCCAGCAGCCAAGTTTGGACTGGGACTAGCGGGGGGACGAACACCGGGGAGCTGTTTTTT. This translates into CASSQVWTGTSGGTNTGELFF.

A word on this clone: This same CDR3 is encoded by further DNA sequences in the sample. The chain is built from TRBV27 and TRBJ2-7; 8 bases map to TRBD2. The trim removed 3 bases at V and 6 bases at J, leaving 4 bases unmatched. The CDR3 length is 13 residues. Germline loops: CDR1 MNHEY, CDR2 SMNVEV (reference sequence). DNA of the CDR3: TGTGCCAGCAGTTTGATTGCGGGGGGCGAGCAGTACTTC. It specifies CASSLIAGGEQYF.

This sequence joins TRBV4-1 and TRBJ1-6; D gene ambiguous. Trimming stripped 0 bases from V and 9 bases from J, with 18 bases between. Per germline, CDR1 MGHRA and CDR2 YSYEKL. This CDR3 is 17 amino acids long. CDR3 sequence reads: CASSQDKGPRSGSPLHF. The CDR3 DNA follows: TGCGCCAGCAGCCAAGATAAAGGACCGCGAAGCGGTTCACCCCTCCACTTT.

The rearrangement joins TRBV5-4 to TRBJ2-7; D is perhaps TRBD1 (5 bases). The CDR3 has 14 amino acids. The germline V gene encodes CDR1 SGHNT and CDR2 YYREEE (reference sequence). The ends were cut back, 5 bases at V and 2 bases at J, with 14 bases in the middle. The CDR3 DNA sequence: TGTGCCAGCAGTTCGAACGACAGAACCTACGAGCAGTACTTC. It is translated as CASSSNDRTYEQYF.

V and J are TRBV10-1 and TRBJ2-3, with D perhaps matching TRBD1 (5 bases). Trimming pared 6 bases from V and 2 bases from J, leaving 9 bases between. The CDR3 is 13 amino acids. Germline assignment: CDR1 WNHNN and CDR2 SYGVQD (reference sequence). Here the CDR3 DNA reads TGCGCCAGCAGGGCGGACATCACAGATACGCAGTATTTT. The encoded protein is CASRADITDTQYF.